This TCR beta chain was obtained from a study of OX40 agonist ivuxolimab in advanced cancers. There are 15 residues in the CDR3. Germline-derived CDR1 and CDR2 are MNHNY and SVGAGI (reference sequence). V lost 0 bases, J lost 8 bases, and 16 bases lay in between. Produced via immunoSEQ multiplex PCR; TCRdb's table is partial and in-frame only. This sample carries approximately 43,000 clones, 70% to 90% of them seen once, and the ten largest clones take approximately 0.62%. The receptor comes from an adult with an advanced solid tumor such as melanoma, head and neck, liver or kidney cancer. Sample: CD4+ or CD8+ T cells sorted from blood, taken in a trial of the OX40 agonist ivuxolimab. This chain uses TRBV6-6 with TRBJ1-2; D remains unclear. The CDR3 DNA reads TGTGCCAGCAGTTACTCGATCGATCCTGGCGGAGGCTACACCTTC. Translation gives CASSYSIDPGGGYTF.